This is a list of T cell receptor beta chains from one sample in a study of CD8 T cells in Susac syndrome. Each CDR3 protein is one row after TCRdb ran MiXCR on the immunoSEQ multiplex PCR reads. The sample includes 250,000 to 300,000 distinct CDR3 sequences, 85% of them seen just once. The specimen was CD8+ T cells from PBMCs. The receptors come from a human donor with multiple sclerosis. CDR3s include the opening cysteine and the closing phenylalanine or tryptophan. D genes are given only for firm matches. The size of a clone is reported for some rows only, either as once, few or many, or as a class for expanded clones.

D,V,J,size,CDR3,DNA
NA,TRBV7-9,TRBJ2-7,NA,CASSTPVPEQYF,TGTGCCAGCAGCACCCCAGTACCCGAGCAGTACTTC
TRBD1,TRBV4-1,TRBJ2-7,few,CASSQDRLYEQYF,TGCGCCAGCAGCCAGGACAGGCTCTACGAGCAGTACTTC
TRBD2,TRBV27,TRBJ2-3,NA,CASSSLAGDGTDTQYF,TGTGCCAGCAGTTCATTAGCGGGAGACGGCACAGATACGCAGTATTTT
NA,TRBV30,TRBJ1-1,NA,CAWSPVGTEAFF,TGTGCCTGGAGCCCGGTCGGCACTGAAGCTTTCTTT
NA,TRBV20-1,TRBJ1-2,NA,CSAVRENYGYTF,TGCAGTGCGGTCCGTGAGAACTATGGCTACACCTTC
NA,TRBV3-1,TRBJ2-2,NA,CASSQDIEGLGYTGELFF,TGTGCCAGCAGCCAAGATATTGAAGGACTCGGCTACACCGGGGAGCTGTTTTTT
NA,TRBV7-9,TRBJ2-7,NA,CASSFLHGGYEQYF,TGTGCCAGCAGCTTTTTACACGGAGGCTACGAGCAGTACTTC
TRBD2,TRBV28,TRBJ2-3,NA,CASSLGFASGRSDTQYF,TGTGCCAGCAGTTTAGGGTTCGCTAGCGGGAGATCAGATACGCAGTATTTT
NA,TRBV30,TRBJ2-2,few,CAWRDTETGELFF,TGTGCCTGGAGAGATACCGAGACCGGGGAGCTGTTTTTT
NA,TRBV28,TRBJ1-5,NA,CASSYYPTGRSNQPQHF,TGTGCCAGCAGTTACTACCCCACCGGGCGAAGCAATCAGCCCCAGCATTTT
TRBD1,TRBV15,TRBJ2-6,NA,CATRGTGSGSGANVLTF,TGTGCCACCAGAGGGACAGGGTCGGGCTCTGGGGCCAACGTCCTGACTTTC
NA,TRBV4-3,TRBJ1-1,NA,CASSQDKGGDTEAFF,TGCGCCAGCAGCCAAGATAAGGGAGGAGACACTGAAGCTTTCTTT
NA,TRBV7-9,TRBJ1-3,NA,CASTERGDTIYF,TGTGCCAGCACCGAACGCGGGGACACCATATATTTT
NA,TRBV3-1,TRBJ1-1,NA,CASNNPGSEAFF,TGTGCCAGCAACAACCCGGGATCCGAAGCTTTCTTT
NA,TRBV6-4,TRBJ2-1,NA,CASSEGEGSYNEQFF,TGTGCCAGCAGTGAAGGCGAGGGCTCCTACAATGAGCAGTTCTTC
NA,TRBV15,TRBJ2-2,NA,CATHPGINTGELFF,TGTGCCACCCACCCCGGGATTAACACCGGGGAGCTGTTTTTT
NA,TRBV4-1,TRBJ1-5,few,CASSLGPYNQPQHF,TGCGCCAGCAGCCTCGGGCCTTACAATCAGCCCCAGCATTTT
NA,TRBV29-1,TRBJ1-2,NA,CSVGERDFSAF,TGCAGCGTTGGGGAAAGGGATTTTTCAGCCTTC
NA,TRBV9,TRBJ2-7,few,CASSVGGAVEQYF,TGTGCCAGCAGCGTAGGGGGTGCCGTCGAGCAGTACTTC
NA,TRBV6-5,TRBJ2-1,NA,CASSYVGADNEQFF,TGTGCCAGCAGTTACGTTGGCGCCGACAATGAGCAGTTCTTC
NA,TRBV29-1,TRBJ1-1,once,CSVVEQPEAFF,TGCAGCGTTGTCGAGCAGCCTGAAGCTTTCTTT
NA,TRBV7-2,TRBJ1-1,NA,CASSLLNKNTEAFF,TGTGCCAGCAGCTTACTTAACAAGAACACTGAAGCTTTCTTT
NA,TRBV20-1,TRBJ2-7,NA,CSADPNSYPSYEQYF,TGCAGTGCTGACCCAAACAGCTACCCCTCCTACGAGCAGTACTTC
NA,TRBV24-1,TRBJ2-5,NA,CATSDSPGETQYF,TGTGCCACCAGTGATTCCCCCGGAGAGACCCAGTACTTC
NA,TRBV19,TRBJ2-6,NA,CASSIFTSGANVLTF,TGTGCCAGTAGTATATTCACCTCTGGGGCCAACGTCCTGACTTTC
NA,TRBV7-2,TRBJ2-5,few,CASSPRTPEETQYF,TGTGCCAGCAGCCCGCGGACGCCCGAAGAGACCCAGTACTTC
NA,TRBV5-4,TRBJ2-7,NA,CASSKPRLGKYEQYF,TGTGCCAGCAGCAAGCCGCGACTCGGGAAATACGAGCAGTACTTC
NA,TRBV6-5,TRBJ1-5,few,CASSYSAGGSQPQHF,TGTGCCAGCAGTTACTCGGCGGGGGGAAGCCAGCCCCAGCATTTT
NA,TRBV21-1,TRBJ2-2,NA,CASSKQGPEKSGELFF,TGTGCCAGCAGCAAACAGGGCCCGGAGAAGTCCGGGGAGCTGTTTTTT
TRBD2,TRBV19,TRBJ2-7,few,CASSIGASGSLPYEQYF,TGTGCCAGTAGTATAGGGGCTAGCGGGAGCTTACCTTACGAGCAGTACTTC
NA,TRBV29-1,TRBJ2-6,once,CSVVLPGANVLTF,TGCAGCGTTGTTTTGCCTGGGGCCAACGTCCTGACTTTC
NA,TRBV5-4,TRBJ2-7,NA,CASSLVGSGFSYEQYF,TGTGCCAGCAGCTTGGTCGGTAGCGGTTTCTCCTACGAGCAGTACTTC
TRBD2,TRBV15,TRBJ2-3,NA,CATSRDSRLAGVWGDTQYF,TGTGCCACCAGCAGAGATTCAAGGCTAGCGGGAGTATGGGGAGATACGCAGTATTTT
NA,TRBV24-1,TRBJ2-2,NA,CATSDPHVSGDTGELFF,TGTGCCACCAGTGATCCTCACGTGTCCGGGGACACCGGGGAGCTGTTTTTT
TRBD1,TRBV27,TRBJ2-7,NA,CASTSNAGGEQYF,TGTGCCAGCACTTCTAACGCAGGGGGCGAGCAGTACTTC
TRBD2,TRBV10-2,TRBJ2-7,NA,CASTIRDYSEQYF,TGCGCCAGCACTATACGGGACTACTCCGAGCAGTACTTC
TRBD1,TRBV9,TRBJ2-7,NA,CASSVGQGQTYEQYF,TGTGCCAGCAGCGTAGGTCAGGGACAGACTTACGAGCAGTACTTC
NA,TRBV18,TRBJ1-1,NA,CASSTGEGVYTSTEAFF,TGTGCCAGCTCAACCGGGGAGGGGGTCTATACGTCCACTGAAGCTTTCTTT
NA,TRBV11-3,TRBJ2-5,NA,CASSLRDGQETQYF,TGTGCCAGCAGCCTAAGGGACGGGCAAGAGACCCAGTACTTC
NA,TRBV7-9,TRBJ1-1,NA,CASSHRAPRTEAFF,TGTGCCAGCAGCCACAGGGCCCCTCGCACTGAAGCTTTCTTT
NA,TRBV4-3,TRBJ2-7,few,CASSQTGANYEQYF,TGCGCCAGCAGCCAGACCGGGGCCAACTACGAGCAGTACTTC
TRBD1,TRBV7-2,TRBJ1-4,once,CASSLALRGLGEKLFF,TGTGCCAGCAGCTTAGCCCTCAGGGGGCTTGGCGAAAAACTGTTTTTT
NA,TRBV6-2/TRBV6-3,TRBJ1-1,NA,CASSYGFIGGLNTEAFF,TGTGCCAGCAGTTACGGTTTTATAGGGGGGTTGAACACTGAAGCTTTCTTT
TRBD2,TRBV20-1,TRBJ2-1,NA,CSAEGLAGVPSANEQFF,TGCAGTGCGGAGGGACTAGCGGGAGTTCCTTCGGCCAATGAGCAGTTCTTC
TRBD2,TRBV27,TRBJ2-7,few,CASGLAATYEQYF,TGTGCCAGCGGACTAGCGGCAACCTACGAGCAGTACTTC
TRBD2,TRBV5-1,TRBJ2-7,few,CASSLGWSGSSYEQYF,TGCGCCAGCAGCTTGGGTTGGAGCGGGAGCTCCTACGAGCAGTACTTC
TRBD1,TRBV9,TRBJ2-1,few,CASTPGTGGYNEQFF,TGTGCCAGCACCCCCGGGACAGGGGGATACAATGAGCAGTTCTTC